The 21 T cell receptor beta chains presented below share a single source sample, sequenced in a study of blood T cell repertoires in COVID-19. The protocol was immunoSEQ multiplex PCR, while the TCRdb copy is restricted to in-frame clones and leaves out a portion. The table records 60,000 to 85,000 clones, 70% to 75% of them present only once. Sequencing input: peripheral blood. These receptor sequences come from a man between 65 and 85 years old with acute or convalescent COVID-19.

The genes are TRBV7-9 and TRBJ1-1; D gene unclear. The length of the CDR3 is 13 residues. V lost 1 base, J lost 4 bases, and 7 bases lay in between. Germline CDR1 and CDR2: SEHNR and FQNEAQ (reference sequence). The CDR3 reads CASSLERSTEAFF. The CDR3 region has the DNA TGTGCCAGCAGCTTAGAACGGTCCACTGAAGCTTTCTTT.

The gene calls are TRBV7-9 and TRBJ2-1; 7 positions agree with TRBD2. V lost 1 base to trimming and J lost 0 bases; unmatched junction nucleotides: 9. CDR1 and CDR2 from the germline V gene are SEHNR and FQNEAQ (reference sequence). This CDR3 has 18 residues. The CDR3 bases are TGTGCCAGCAGCTTAGAGAGCCTAGCGGTTAGCTCCTACAATGAGCAGTTCTTC. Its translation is CASSLESLAVSSYNEQFF.

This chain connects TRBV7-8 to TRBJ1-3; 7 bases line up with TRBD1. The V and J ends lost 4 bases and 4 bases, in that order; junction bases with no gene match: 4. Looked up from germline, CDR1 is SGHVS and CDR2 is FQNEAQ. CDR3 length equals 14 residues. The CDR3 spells CASSSPDRGNTIYF. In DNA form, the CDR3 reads TGTGCCAGCAGCTCCCCGGACAGGGGAAACACCATATATTTT.

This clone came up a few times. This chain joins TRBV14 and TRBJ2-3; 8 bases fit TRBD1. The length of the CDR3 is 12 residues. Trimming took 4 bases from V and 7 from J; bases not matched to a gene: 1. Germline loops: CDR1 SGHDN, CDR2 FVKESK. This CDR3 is CASSRQGYTQYF. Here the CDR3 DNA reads TGTGCCAGCAGCCGACAGGGGTATACGCAGTATTTT.

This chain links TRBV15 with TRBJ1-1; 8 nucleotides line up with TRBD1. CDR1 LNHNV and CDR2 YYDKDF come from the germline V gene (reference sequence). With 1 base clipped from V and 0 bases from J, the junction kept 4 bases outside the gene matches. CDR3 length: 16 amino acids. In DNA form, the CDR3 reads TGTGCCACCAGCAGAGGAGGGACAGGAATGAACACTGAAGCTTTCTTT. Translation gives CATSRGGTGMNTEAFF.

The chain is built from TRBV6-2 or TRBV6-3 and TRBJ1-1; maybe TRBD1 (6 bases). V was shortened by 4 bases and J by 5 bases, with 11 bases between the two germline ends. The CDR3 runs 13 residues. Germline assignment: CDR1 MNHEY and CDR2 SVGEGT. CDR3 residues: CASSLQGRTEAFF. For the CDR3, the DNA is TGTGCCAGCAGTTTACAGGGACGGACTGAAGCTTTCTTT.

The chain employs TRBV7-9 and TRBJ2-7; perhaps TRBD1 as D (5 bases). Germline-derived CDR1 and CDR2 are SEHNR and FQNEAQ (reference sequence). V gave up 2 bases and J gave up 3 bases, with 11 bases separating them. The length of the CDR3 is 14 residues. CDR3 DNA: TGTGCCAGCAGCTTATCACAGGCAAACTACGAGCAGTACTTC. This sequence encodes CASSLSQANYEQYF.

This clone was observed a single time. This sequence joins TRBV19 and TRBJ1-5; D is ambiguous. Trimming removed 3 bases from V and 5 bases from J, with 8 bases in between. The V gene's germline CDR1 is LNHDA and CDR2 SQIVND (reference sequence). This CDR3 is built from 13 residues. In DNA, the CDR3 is TGTGCCAGTAGTATTGGTCCGGATCAGCCCCAGCATTTT. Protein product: CASSIGPDQPQHF.

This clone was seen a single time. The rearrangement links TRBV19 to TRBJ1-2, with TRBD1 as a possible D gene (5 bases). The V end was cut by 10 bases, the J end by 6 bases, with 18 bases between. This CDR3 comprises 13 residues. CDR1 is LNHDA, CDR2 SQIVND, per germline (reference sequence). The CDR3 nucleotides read TGTGCCACCACGACAGTAAGGGGAAATGGCTACACCTTC. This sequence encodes CATTTVRGNGYTF.

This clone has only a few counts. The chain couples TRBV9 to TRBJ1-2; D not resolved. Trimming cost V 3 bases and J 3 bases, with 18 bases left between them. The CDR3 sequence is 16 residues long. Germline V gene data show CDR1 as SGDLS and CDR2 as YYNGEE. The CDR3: CASSANPLQLDYGYTF. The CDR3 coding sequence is TGTGCCAGCAGCGCCAACCCCCTACAGCTGGACTATGGCTACACCTTC.

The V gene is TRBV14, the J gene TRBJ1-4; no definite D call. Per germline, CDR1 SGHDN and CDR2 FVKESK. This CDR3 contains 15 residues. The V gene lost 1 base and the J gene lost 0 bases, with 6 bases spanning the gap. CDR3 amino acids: CASSQASATNEKLFF. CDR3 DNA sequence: TGTGCCAGCAGCCAAGCTTCCGCAACTAATGAAAAACTGTTTTTT. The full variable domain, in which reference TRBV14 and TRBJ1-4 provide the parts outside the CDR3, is EAGVTQFPSHSVIEKGQTVTLRCDPISGHDNLYWYRRVMGKEIKFLLHFVKESKQDESGMPNNRFLAERTGGTYSTLKVQPAELEDSGVYFCASSQASATNEKLFFGSGTQLSVL.

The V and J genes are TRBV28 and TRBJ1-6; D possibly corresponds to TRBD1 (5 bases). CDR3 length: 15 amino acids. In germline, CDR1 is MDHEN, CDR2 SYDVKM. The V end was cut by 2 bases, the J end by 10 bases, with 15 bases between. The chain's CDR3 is CASSLQGGIGSPLHF. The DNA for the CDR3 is TGTGCCAGCAGTTTACAGGGAGGGATCGGATCACCCCTCCACTTT.

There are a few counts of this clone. CDR3 bases: TGTGCCAGCAGCCCCTATGGTGACACTGAAGCTTTCTTT. This gives the protein CASSPYGDTEAFF. J is TRBJ1-1 and V is TRBV7-9, with D unresolved. Germline CDR1 is SEHNR and CDR2 is FQNEAQ (reference sequence). V lost 5 bases to trimming and J lost 3 bases, with 10 bases between them. The CDR3 runs 13 residues.

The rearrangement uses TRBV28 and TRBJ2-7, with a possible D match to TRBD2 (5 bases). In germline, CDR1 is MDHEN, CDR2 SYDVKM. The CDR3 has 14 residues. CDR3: CASSWIKKSGEQYF. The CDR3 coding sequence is TGTGCTTCCAGTTGGATTAAAAAAAGCGGCGAGCAGTACTTC.

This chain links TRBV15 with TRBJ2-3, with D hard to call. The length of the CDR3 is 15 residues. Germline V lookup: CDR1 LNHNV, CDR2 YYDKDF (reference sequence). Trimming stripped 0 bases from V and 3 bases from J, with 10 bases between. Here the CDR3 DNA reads TGTGCCACCAGCAGAGATCTAGTAAAGACAGATACGCAGTATTTT. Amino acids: CATSRDLVKTDTQYF.

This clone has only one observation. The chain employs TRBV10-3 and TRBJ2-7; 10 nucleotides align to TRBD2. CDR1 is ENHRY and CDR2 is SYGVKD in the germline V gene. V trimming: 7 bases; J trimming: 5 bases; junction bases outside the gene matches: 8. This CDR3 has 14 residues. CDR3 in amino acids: CAITPGLATDEQYF. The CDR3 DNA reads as TGTGCCATCACCCCGGGACTAGCGACAGACGAGCAGTACTTC.

The CDR3 nucleotides are TGTGCCAGCAGTCCCGGGACAGGGGTAGTTACGCAGTATTTT. It encodes CASSPGTGVVTQYF. J is TRBJ2-3 and V is TRBV27, with 10 positions matching TRBD1. The V and J ends lost 5 bases and 8 bases, in that order; junction bases with no gene match: 7. From germline, CDR1 is MNHEY and CDR2 SMNVEV (reference sequence). CDR3 length: 14 residues.

The DNA for the CDR3 is TGTGCCAGCAGCCAAAGGACTAGCGGGAGCCTTGAGCAGTTCTTC. Its protein is CASSQRTSGSLEQFF. The rearrangement uses TRBV3-1 (or the pseudogene TRBV3-2) and TRBJ2-1; 13 bases map to TRBD2. V shed 2 bases, J shed 9 bases, and the junction held 4 bases outside the gene matches. Looked up from germline, CDR1 is LGHDT and CDR2 is YNNKEL (reference sequence). The CDR3 has 15 residues.

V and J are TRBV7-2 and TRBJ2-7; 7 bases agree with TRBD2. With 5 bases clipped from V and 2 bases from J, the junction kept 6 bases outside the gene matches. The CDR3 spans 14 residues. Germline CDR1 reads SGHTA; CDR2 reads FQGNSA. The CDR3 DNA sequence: TGTGCCAGCAGCCCATGGCGGGGGACCTACGAGCAGTACTTC. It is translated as CASSPWRGTYEQYF.

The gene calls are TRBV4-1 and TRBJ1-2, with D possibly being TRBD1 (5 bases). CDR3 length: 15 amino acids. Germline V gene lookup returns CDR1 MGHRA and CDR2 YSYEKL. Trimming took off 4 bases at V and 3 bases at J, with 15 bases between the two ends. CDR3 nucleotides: TGCGCCAGCAGCCCTGGGAGGCAGGGAGACTATGGCTACACCTTC. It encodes CASSPGRQGDYGYTF.

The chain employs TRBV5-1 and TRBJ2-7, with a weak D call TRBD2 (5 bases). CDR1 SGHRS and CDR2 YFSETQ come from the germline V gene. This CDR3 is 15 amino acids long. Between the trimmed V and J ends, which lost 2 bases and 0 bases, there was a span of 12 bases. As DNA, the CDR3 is TGCGCCAGCAGCTTCCTCCCCCGGGGCTCCTACGAGCAGTACTTC. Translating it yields CASSFLPRGSYEQYF.